Only a few counts were recorded for the clone carrying this TCR beta chain. The sample has other DNA sequences that encode this CDR3 too. V dropped 7 bases and J dropped 1 base, with 13 bases sitting between them. CDR3 length equals 14 residues. CDR1 is MRHNA, CDR2 SNTAGT, per germline. Each patient gave between 1 and 8 samples of peripheral blood mononuclear cells, which were collected pretreatment and during treatment. This sample is drawn from a study of PD-L1 blockade in urothelial cancer. Clones were read by immunoSEQ multiplex PCR, and TCRdb kept only the in-frame ones, dropping some. The sample shows 100,000 or so clones, roughly 88% of them seen only once.

V usage is TRBV6-4 and J usage is TRBJ1-1, with no clear D. The receptor was isolated from a man aged 50-60 years with urothelial cancer. The source was PBMCs, collected around atezolizumab (anti-PD-L1) treatment. The CDR3 DNA reads TGTGCCAGCACACCCAGCCCGGGGAACACTGAAGCTTTCTTT. Amino acids: CASTPSPGNTEAFF.